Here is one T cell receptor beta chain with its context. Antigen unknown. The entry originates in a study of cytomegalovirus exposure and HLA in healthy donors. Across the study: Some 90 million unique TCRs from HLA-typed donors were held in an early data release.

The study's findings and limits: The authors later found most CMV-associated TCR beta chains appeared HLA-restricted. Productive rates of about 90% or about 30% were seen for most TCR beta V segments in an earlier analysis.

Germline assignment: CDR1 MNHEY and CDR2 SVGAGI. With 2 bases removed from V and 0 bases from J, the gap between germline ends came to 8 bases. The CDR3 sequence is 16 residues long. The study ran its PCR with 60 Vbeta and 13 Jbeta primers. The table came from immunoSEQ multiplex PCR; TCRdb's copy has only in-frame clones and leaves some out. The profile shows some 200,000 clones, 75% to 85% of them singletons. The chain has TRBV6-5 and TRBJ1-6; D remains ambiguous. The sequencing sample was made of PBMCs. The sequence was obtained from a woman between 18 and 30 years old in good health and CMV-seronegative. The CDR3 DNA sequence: TGTGCCAGCAGTTACGGTTTGAGCTCCTATAATTCACCCCTCCACTTT. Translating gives CASSYGLSSYNSPLHF.